Given below is one T cell receptor beta chain in context. These data belong to a study of blood T cell repertoires in COVID-19. Study details: From the United States, Italy and Spain came samples of acute and convalescent COVID-19. PBMCs, B-cell-depleted T cells, or T cells provided the cDNA or gDNA that made up the material.

Original processing methods: The assay estimated nucleated cells by amplifying reference gene primers. Only in-frame clones appear in the TCRdb table, and some are missing; sequencing was by immunoSEQ multiplex PCR. V and J calls plus clone size are reproduced from that table; the DNA served to infer D and trimming. This sample has about 330,000 clones, with over 70% found just once. V shed 3 bases and J 7 bases; nucleotides not matched to a gene: 4. CDR1 and CDR2 from the germline V gene are SEHNR and FQNEAQ (reference sequence). This CDR3 has 14 amino acids. The sequence was collected from a woman between 50 and 59 years old with acute or convalescent COVID-19. The sequenced sample consisted of peripheral blood. The chain couples TRBV7-9 to TRBJ2-1; 9 bases align to TRBD2. CDR3 coding DNA: TGTGCCAGCAGCTTGGGACTAGCTAATAATGAGCAGTTCTTC. The encoded protein is CASSLGLANNEQFF. Drawing the rest from reference TRBV7-9 and TRBJ2-1, the complete variable domain is DTGVSQNPRHKITKRGQNVTFRCDPISEHNRLYWYRQTLGQGPEFLTYFQNEAQLEKSRLLSDRFSAERPKGSFSTLEIQRTEQGDSAMYLCASSLGLANNEQFFGPGTRLTVL.